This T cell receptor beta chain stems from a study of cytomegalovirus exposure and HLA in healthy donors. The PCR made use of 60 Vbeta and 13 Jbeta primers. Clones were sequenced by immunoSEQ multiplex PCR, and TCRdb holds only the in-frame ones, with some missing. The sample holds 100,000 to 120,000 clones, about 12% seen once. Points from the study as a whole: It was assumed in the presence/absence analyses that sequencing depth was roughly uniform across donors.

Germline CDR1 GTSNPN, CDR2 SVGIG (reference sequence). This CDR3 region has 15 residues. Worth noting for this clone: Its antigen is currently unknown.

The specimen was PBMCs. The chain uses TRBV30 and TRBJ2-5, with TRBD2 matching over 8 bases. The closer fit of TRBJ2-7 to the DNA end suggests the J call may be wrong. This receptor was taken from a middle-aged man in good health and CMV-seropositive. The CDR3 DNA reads TGTGCCTGGAGTGTACAAGCCCTAGCGGGCTACGAGCAGTACTTC. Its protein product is CAWSVQALAGYEQYF.